This paragraph covers one TCR beta chain sequence. Its antigen is undetermined. The data originate from a study of shared clonotypes between healthy human individuals. Deep-level running was used for the assay. Data came from immunoSEQ multiplex PCR; TCRdb stores just in-frame clones and leaves some out. Here the sample spans over 400,000 clones, about 96% being singletons. Study outcomes and limitations: Among donors, sharing of clonotypes was expected to be affected by sequencing depth. Several donors showed sharing of approximately 5% of naive CD4 clonotypes.

The clonotype originates from a woman between 25 and 40 years old in good health. Source material: naive CD4+ T cells sorted from blood. Subset here: CD45RA+ positively selected.

The CDR3 DNA sequence: TGTGCCAGCAGCTTGGCGAGCGGGAGAAACACCGGGGAGCTGTTTTTT. Translation: CASSLASGRNTGELFF. This sequence joins TRBV5-4 and TRBJ2-2; 8 nucleotides line up with TRBD2. The CDR3 totals 16 residues. Germline V lookup: CDR1 SGHNT, CDR2 YYREEE (reference sequence). Trimming at V came to 0 bases and at J to 2 bases, leaving 3 bases not matched to a gene.